These 3 T cell receptor beta chains share one sample of origin, sequenced in a study of T cell repertoires in cytomegalovirus infection. TCRdb recomputed calls from the reads with MiXCR, one row per CDR3 protein. The table has 300,000 to 450,000 distinct CDR3 sequences, 15% to 20% seen once. Sample: PBMCs. These receptors were obtained from a human donor in good health (CMV status not recorded). Some clones in this sample may be carry-over from other donors' samples.

This clonotype was picked up many times. V is TRBV7-2 and J is TRBJ1-1; no definite D call. CDR1 is SGHTA and CDR2 is FQGNSA in the germline V gene. The CDR3 runs 14 residues. Trimming shortened V by 5 bases and J by 2 bases, and 12 bases separated the two germline ends. In DNA, the CDR3 is TGTGCCAGCAGCCTGGGCAGGACCAACACTGAAGCTTTCTTT. This translates into CASSLGRTNTEAFF.

This clonotype was recorded many times. This sequence joins TRBV6-1 and TRBJ1-5, with D uncertain. The CDR3 extends over 14 amino acids. CDR1 is MNHNS, CDR2 SASEGT, per germline. The germline V and J ends were trimmed by 2 bases and 9 bases, with 14 bases remaining between them. CDR3 in DNA: TGTGCCAGCAGTGAAAGGACCCTCGCGGGGCCCCAGCATTTT. As protein: CASSERTLAGPQHF.

The sample holds many counts of this clonotype. This chain uses TRBV7-2 with TRBJ2-5, with 8 bases aligning to TRBD2. CDR1 and CDR2 from the germline V gene are SGHTA and FQGNSA. The CDR3 loop spans 18 amino acids. The junction had 16 bases not matched to a gene; V was cut back by 5 bases and J by 2 bases. The CDR3 sequence: CASSIMPPRVAGQETQYF. CDR3 sequence (DNA): TGTGCCAGCAGCATTATGCCCCCTAGGGTAGCGGGGCAAGAGACCCAGTACTTC.